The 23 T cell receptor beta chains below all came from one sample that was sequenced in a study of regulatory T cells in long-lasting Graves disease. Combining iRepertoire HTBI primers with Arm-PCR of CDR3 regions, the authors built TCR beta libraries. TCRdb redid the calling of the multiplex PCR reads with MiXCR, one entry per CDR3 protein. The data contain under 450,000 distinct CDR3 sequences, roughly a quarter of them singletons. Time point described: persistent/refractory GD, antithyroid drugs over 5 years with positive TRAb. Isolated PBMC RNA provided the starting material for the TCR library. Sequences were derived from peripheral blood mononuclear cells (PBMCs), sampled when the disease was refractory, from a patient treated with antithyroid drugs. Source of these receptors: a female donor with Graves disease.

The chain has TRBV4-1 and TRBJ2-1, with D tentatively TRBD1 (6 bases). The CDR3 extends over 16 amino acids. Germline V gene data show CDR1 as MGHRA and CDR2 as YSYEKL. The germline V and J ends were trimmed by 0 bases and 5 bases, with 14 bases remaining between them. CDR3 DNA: TGCGCCAGCAGCCAAGATGACAGGCCCCCAAACAATGAGCAGTTCTTC. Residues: CASSQDDRPPNNEQFF.

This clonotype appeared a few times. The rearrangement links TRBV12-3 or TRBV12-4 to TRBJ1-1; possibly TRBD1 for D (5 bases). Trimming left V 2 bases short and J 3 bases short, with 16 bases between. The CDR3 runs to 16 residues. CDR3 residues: CASSLLFPGQYTEAFF. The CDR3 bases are TGTGCCAGCAGTTTACTTTTTCCAGGGCAATACACTGAAGCTTTCTTT.

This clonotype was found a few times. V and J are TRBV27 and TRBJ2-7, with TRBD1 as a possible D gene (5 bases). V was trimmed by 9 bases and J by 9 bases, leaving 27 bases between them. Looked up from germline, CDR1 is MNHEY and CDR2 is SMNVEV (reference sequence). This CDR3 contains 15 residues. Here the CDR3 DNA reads TGTGCCAGTACCCCGCTAGGGGCTCTTCTTCACGGGCAGTACTTC. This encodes CASTPLGALLHGQYF.

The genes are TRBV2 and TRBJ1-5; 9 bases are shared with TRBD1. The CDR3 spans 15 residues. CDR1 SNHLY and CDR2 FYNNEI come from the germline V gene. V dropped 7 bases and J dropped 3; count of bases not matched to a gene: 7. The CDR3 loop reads CASTWDRVFNQPQHF. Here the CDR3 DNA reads TGTGCCAGCACTTGGGACAGGGTATTCAATCAGCCCCAGCATTTT.

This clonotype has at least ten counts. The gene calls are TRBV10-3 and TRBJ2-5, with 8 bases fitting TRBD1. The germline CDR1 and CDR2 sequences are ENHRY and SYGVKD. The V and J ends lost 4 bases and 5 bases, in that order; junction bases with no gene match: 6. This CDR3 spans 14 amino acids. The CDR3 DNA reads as TGTGCCATCAGTGTGCGCGACAGGGGTGAGACCCAGTACTTC. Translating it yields CAISVRDRGETQYF.

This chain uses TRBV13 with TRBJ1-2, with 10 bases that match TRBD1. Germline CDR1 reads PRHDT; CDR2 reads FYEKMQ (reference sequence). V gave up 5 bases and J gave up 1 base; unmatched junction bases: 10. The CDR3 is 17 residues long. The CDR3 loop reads CASSQNPGTGVNYGYTF. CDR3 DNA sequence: TGTGCCAGCAGCCAAAACCCCGGGACAGGGGTTAACTATGGCTACACCTTC.

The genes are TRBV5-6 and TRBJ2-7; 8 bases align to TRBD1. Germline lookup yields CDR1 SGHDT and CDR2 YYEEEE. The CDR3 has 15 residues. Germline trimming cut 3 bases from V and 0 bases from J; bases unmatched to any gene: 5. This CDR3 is CASSSGQGYSYEQYF. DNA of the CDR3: TGTGCCAGCAGCTCCGGACAGGGCTACTCCTACGAGCAGTACTTC.

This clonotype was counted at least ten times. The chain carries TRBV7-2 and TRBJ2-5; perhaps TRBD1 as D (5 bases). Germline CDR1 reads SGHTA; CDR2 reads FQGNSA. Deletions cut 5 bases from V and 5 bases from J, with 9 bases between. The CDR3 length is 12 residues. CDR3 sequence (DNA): TGTGCCAGCAGCCAGGGAATGGAGACCCAGTACTTC. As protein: CASSQGMETQYF. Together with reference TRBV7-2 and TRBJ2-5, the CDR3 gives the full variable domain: GAGVSQSPSNKVTEKGKDVELRCDPISGHTALYWYRQSLGQGLEFLIYFQGNSAPDKSGLPSDRFSAERTGGSVSTLTIQRTQQEDSAVYLCASSQGMETQYFGPGTRLLVL.

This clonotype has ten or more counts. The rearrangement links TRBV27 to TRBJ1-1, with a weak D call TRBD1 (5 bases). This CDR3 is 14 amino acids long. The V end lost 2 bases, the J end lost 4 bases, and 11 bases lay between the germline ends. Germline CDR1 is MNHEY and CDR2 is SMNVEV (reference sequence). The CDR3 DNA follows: TGTGCCAGCAGTTTAGTGGGGCTTGGCACTGAAGCTTTCTTT. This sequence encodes CASSLVGLGTEAFF.

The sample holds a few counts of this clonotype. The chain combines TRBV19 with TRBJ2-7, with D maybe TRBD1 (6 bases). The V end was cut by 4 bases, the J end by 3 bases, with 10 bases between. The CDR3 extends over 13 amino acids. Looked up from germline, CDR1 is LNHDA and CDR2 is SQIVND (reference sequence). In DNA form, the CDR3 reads TGTGCCAGTAGTACCGGACAGCACTACGAGCAGTACTTC. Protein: CASSTGQHYEQYF.

This CDR3 reads CASSVGGKDNEQFF. The CDR3, as DNA: TGTGCCAGCAGCGTAGGAGGGAAGGACAATGAGCAGTTCTTC. This chain connects TRBV9 to TRBJ2-1; a weak D match, TRBD2 (5 bases). Germline V lookup: CDR1 SGDLS, CDR2 YYNGEE. V shed 0 bases and J shed 5 bases, with 9 bases lying between them. The CDR3 loop spans 14 amino acids.

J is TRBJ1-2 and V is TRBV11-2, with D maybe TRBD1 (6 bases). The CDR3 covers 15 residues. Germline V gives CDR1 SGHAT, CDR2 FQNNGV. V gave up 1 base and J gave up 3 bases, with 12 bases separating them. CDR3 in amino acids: CASSLVVGGDYGYTF. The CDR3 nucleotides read TGTGCCAGCAGCTTAGTTGTAGGGGGGGACTATGGCTACACCTTC. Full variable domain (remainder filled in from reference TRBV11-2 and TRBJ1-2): EAGVAQSPRYKIIEKRQSVAFWCNPISGHATLYWYQQILGQGPKLLIQFQNNGVVDDSQLPKDRFSAERLKGVDSTLKIQPAKLEDSAVYLCASSLVVGGDYGYTFGSGTRLTVV.

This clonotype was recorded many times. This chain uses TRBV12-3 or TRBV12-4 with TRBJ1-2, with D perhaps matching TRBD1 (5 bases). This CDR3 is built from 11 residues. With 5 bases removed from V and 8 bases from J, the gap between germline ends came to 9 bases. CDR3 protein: CASSRGGGYTF. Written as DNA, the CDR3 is TGTGCCAGCAGTCGCGGGGGAGGCTACACCTTC.

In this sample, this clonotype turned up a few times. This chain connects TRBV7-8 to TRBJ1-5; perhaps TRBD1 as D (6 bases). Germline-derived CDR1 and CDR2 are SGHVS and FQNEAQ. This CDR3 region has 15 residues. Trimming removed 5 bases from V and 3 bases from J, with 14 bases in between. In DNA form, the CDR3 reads TGTGCCAGCAGCCCAGAGGACAGTCACAATCAGCCCCAGCATTTT. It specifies CASSPEDSHNQPQHF.

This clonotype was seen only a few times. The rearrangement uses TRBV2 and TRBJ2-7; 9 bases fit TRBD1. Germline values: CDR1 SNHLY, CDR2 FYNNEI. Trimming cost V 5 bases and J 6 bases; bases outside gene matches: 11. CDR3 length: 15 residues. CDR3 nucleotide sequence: TGTGCCAGCAGTTTATCTCTACAGGGGGCCGGCGAGCAGTACTTC. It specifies CASSLSLQGAGEQYF.

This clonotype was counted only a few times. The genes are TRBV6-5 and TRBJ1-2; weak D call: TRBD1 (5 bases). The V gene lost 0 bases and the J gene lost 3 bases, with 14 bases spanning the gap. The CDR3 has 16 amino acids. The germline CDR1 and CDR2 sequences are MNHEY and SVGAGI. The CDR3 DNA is TGTGCCAGCAGTTACTCAACAGGCTCTCTCGACTATGGCTACACCTTC. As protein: CASSYSTGSLDYGYTF.

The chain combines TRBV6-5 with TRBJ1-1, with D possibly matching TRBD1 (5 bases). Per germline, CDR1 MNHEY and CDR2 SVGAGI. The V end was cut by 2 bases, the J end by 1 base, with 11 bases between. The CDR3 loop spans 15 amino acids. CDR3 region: CASSYGTIPNTEAFF. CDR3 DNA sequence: TGTGCCAGCAGTTACGGGACTATCCCGAACACTGAAGCTTTCTTT.

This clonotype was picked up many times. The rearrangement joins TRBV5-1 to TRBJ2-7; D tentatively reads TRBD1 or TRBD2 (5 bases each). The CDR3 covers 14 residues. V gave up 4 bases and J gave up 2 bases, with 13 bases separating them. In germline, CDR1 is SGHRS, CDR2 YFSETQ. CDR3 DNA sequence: TGCGCCAGCAGCCGGCCCGGGACCGCCTACGAGCAGTACTTC. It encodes CASSRPGTAYEQYF.

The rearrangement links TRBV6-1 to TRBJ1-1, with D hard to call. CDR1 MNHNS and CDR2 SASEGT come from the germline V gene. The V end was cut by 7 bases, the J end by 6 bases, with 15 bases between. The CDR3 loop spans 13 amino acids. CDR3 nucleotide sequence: TGTGCCAGCAATCCCGCCAGAGGCGCTGAAGCTTTCTTT. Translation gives CASNPARGAEAFF.

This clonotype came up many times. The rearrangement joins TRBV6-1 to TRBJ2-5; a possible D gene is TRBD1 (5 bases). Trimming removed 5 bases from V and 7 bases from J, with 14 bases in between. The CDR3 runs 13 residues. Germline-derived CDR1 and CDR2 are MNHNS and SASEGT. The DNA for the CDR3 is TGTGCCAGCAGTCCTCTGGGGCGAGGGACCCAGTACTTC. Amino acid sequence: CASSPLGRGTQYF.

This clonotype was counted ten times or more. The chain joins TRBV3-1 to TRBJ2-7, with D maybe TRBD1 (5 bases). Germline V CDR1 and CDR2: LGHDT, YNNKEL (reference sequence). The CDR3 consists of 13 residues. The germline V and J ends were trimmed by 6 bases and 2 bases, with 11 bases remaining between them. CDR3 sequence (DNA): TGTGCCAGCAGTCTGGACACGACCTACGAGCAGTACTTC. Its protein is CASSLDTTYEQYF.

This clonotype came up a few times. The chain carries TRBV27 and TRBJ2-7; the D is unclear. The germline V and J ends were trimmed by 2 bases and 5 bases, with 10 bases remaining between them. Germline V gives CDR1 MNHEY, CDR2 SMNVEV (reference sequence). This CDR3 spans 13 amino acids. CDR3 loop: CASSLRLTHEQYF. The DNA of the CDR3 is TGTGCCAGCAGTTTACGGCTCACCCACGAGCAGTACTTC.

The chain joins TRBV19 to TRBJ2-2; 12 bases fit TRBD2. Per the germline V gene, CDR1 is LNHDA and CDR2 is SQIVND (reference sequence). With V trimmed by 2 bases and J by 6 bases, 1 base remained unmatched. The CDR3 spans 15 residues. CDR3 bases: TGTGCCAGTAGTATACTAGCGGGAGGGCCCGGGGAGCTGTTTTTT. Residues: CASSILAGGPGELFF.